This T cell receptor beta chain was retrieved from a study of T cells after yellow fever vaccination. Via MiXCR, TCRdb re-called the 5' RACE reads, giving one row per CDR3 protein. The sample comprises some 100,000 distinct CDR3 sequences, about 8.2% of which are singletons, and around a sixth rests with the top ten. Germline assignment: CDR1 LNHNV and CDR2 YYDKDF (reference sequence). Unmatched junction bases numbered 4, after V lost 3 bases and J lost 3 bases. This CDR3 has 15 residues. The rearrangement links TRBV15 to TRBJ2-1; 8 bases are shared with TRBD2. This sequence originates from a man between 18 and 29 years old who received the YFV17D yellow fever vaccine. Material: CD8+ T cells not binding an NS4B(214-222) dextramer, sorted from PBMCs, obtained around 16 days after the first yellow fever vaccination. The CDR3 DNA reads TGTGCCACCAGCAGGACGGGACTAGTCTACAATGAGCAGTTCTTC. Protein: CATSRTGLVYNEQFF.